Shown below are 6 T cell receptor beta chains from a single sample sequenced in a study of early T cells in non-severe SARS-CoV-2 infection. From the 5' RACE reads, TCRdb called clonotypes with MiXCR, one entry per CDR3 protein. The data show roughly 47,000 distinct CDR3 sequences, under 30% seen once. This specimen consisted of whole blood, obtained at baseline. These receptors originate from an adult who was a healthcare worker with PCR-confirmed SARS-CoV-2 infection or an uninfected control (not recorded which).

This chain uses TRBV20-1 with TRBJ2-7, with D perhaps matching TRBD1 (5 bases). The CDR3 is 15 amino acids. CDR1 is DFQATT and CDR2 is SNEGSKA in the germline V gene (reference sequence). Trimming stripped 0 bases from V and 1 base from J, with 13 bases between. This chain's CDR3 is CSARDTQGKSYEQYF. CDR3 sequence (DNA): TGCAGTGCTAGAGATACCCAGGGCAAGTCCTACGAGCAGTACTTC.

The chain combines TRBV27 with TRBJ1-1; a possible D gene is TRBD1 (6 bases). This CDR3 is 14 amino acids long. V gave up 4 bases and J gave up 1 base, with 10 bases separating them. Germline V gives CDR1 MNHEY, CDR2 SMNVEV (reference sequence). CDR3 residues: CASSSGQRNTEAFF. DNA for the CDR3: TGTGCCAGCAGTTCTGGACAGCGGAACACTGAAGCTTTCTTT.

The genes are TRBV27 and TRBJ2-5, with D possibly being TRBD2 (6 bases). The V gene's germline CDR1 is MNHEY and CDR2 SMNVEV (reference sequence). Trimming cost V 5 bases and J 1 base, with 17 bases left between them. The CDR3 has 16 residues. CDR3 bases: TGTGCCAGCAGTCCTGTTGTAGCGGACCCCCAAGAGACCCAGTACTTC. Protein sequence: CASSPVVADPQETQYF.

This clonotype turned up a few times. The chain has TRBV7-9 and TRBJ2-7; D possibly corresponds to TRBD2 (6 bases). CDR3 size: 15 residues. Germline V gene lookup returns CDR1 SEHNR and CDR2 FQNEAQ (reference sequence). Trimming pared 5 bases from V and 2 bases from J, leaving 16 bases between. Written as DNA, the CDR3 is TGTGCCAGCAGCCACCCCTCGGGGGTTACCTACGAGCAGTACTTC. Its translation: CASSHPSGVTYEQYF.

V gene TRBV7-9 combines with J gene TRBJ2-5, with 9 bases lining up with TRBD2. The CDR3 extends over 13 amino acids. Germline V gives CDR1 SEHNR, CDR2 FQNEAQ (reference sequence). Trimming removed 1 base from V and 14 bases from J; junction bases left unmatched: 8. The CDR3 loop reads CASSLVEASGTYF. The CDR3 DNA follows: TGTGCCAGCAGCTTAGTCGAAGCTAGCGGGACATACTTC.

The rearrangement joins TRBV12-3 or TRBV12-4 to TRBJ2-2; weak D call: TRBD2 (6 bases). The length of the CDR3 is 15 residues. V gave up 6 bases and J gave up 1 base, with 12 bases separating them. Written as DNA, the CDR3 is TGTGCCAGCAGCGCGGGGTCCCGGAACACCGGGGAGCTGTTTTTT. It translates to CASSAGSRNTGELFF.